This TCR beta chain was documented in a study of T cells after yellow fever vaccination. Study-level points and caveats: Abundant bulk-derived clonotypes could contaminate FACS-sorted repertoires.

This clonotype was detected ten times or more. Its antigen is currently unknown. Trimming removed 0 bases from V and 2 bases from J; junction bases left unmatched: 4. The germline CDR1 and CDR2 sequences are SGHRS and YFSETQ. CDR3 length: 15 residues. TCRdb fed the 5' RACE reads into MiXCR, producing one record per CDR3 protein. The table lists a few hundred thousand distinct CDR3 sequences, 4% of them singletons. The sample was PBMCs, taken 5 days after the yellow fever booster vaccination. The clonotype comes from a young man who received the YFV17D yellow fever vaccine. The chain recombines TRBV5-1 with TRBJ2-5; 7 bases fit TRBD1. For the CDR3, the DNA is TGCGCCAGCAGCTTGGTGCCGGGACAGCAAGAGACCCAGTACTTC. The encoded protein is CASSLVPGQQETQYF.